This T cell receptor (beta chain) was observed in a study of blood T cell repertoires in COVID-19. About this clone itself: Germline is not matched at one junction end, which may reflect a read error.

Source study methods: Estimation of nucleated cell counts relied on the amplification of reference gene primers. Clones were sequenced by immunoSEQ multiplex PCR, and TCRdb holds only the in-frame ones, with some missing. The DNA was the basis for D and trimming; V, J and clone size are from that table. The table records roughly 90,000 clones, 80% to 85% of them present only once. The receptor was derived from a woman older than 75 with active or convalescent COVID-19. The source material was peripheral blood.

CDR3 sequence: CASSLAGLAGEVQYF. CDR3 coding DNA: TGTGCCAGCAGCCTAGCGGGACTAGCGGGAGAGGTGCAGTATTTT. The J gene is TRBJ2-3, the V gene TRBV7-2, with 14 bases fitting TRBD2. The CDR3 sequence is 15 residues long. CDR1 SGHTA and CDR2 FQGNSA come from the germline V gene.